This T cell receptor (beta chain) appears in the sequencing data of a study of blood T cell repertoires in COVID-19. As processed by the authors: Reference gene primers were amplified, and this amplification served to estimate nucleated cell counts. The repertoire was sequenced with immunoSEQ multiplex PCR; TCRdb's copy has only in-frame clones and lacks some. D and trimming were read from the DNA, whereas the V and J calls and clone size are those reported in that table. Here the sample spans about 160,000 clones, about four fifths being singletons. CDR1 MRHNA and CDR2 SNTAGT come from the germline V gene. CDR3 length equals 13 residues. Deletions cut 6 bases from V and 2 bases from J, with 10 bases between.

Sequenced input: peripheral blood. The chain combines TRBV6-4 with TRBJ1-1; possibly TRBD1 for D (6 bases). This clonotype was sampled from a woman at least 80 years old with acute or convalescent COVID-19. The CDR3 here is CASRKQGNTEAFF. CDR3 DNA: TGTGCCAGCAGAAAACAGGGTAACACTGAAGCTTTCTTT.